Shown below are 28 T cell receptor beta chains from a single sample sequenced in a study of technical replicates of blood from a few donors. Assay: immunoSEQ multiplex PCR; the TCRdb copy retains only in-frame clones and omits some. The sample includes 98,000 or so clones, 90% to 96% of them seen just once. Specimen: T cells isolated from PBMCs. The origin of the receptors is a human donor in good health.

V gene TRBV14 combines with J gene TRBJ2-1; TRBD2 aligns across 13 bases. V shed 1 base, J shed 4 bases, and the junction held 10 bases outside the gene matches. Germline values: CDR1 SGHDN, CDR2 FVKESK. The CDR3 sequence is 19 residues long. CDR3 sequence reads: CASSQGGLAGVYTYNEQFF. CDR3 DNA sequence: TGTGCCAGCAGCCAAGGCGGACTAGCGGGGGTTTATACTTACAATGAGCAGTTCTTC. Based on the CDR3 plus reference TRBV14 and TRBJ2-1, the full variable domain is EAGVTQFPSHSVIEKGQTVTLRCDPISGHDNLYWYRRVMGKEIKFLLHFVKESKQDESGMPNNRFLAERTGGTYSTLKVQPAELEDSGVYFCASSQGGLAGVYTYNEQFFGPGTRLTVL.

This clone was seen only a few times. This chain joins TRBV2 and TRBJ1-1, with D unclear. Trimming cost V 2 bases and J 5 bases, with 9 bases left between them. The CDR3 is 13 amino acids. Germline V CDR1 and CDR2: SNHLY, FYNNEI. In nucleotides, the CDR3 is TGTGCCAGCAGTGAACTGACTTCGACTGAAGCTTTCTTT. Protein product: CASSELTSTEAFF.

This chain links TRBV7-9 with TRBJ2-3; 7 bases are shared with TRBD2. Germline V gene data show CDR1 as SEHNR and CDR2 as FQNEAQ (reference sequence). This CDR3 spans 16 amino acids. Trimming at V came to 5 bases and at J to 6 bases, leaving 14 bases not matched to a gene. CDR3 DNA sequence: TGTGCCAGCAGCGATAAATTGGGGGGGGGAAGCGATACGCAGTATTTT. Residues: CASSDKLGGGSDTQYF.

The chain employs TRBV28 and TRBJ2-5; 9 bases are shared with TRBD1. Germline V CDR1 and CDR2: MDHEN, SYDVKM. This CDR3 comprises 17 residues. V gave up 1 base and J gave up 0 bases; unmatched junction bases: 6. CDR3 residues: CASSLSSGTGYQETQYF. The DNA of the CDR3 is TGTGCCAGCAGTTTATCCTCCGGGACAGGGTACCAAGAGACCCAGTACTTC.

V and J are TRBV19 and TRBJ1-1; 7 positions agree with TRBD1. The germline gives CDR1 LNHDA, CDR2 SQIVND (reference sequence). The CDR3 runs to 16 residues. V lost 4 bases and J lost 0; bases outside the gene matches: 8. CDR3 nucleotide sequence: TGTGCCAGTAGTAAGGGGGCTCTTCAGATGAACACTGAAGCTTTCTTT. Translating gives CASSKGALQMNTEAFF. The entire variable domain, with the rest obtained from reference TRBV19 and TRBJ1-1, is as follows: DGGITQSPKYLFRKEGQNVTLSCEQNLNHDAMYWYRQDPGQGLRLIYYSQIVNDFQKGDIAEGYSVSREKKESFPLTVTSAQKNPTAFYLCASSKGALQMNTEAFFGQGTRLTVV.

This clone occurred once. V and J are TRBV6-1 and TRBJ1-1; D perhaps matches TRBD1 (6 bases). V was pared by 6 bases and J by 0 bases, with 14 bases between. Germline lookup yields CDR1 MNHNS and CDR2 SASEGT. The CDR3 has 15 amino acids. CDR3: CASSLPGTMNTEAFF. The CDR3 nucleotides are TGTGCCAGCAGCTTACCCGGGACAATGAACACTGAAGCTTTCTTT.

This CDR3 is CASSQDSIPGLAGGTDTQYF. In nucleotides, the CDR3 is TGTGCCAGCAGCCAAGACTCTATCCCGGGACTAGCGGGGGGCACAGATACGCAGTATTTT. The genes are TRBV4-2 and TRBJ2-3; TRBD2 agrees at 14 bases. In germline, CDR1 is LGHNA, CDR2 YNFKEQ. This CDR3 spans 20 amino acids. Trimming took 0 bases from V and 1 from J; bases not matched to a gene: 9.

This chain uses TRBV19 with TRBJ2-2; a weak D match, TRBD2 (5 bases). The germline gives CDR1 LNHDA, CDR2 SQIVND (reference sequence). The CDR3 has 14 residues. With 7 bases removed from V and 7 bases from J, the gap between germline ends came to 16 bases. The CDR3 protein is CASKLGRGIGELFF. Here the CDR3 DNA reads TGTGCCAGTAAACTAGGGAGAGGAATCGGGGAGCTGTTTTTT.

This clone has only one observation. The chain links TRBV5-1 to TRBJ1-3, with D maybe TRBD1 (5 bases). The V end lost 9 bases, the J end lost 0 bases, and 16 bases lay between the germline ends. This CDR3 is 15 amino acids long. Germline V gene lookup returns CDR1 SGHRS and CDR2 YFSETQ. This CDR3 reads CATSTAGNSGNTIYF. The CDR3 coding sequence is TGCGCCACATCGACAGCAGGAAACTCTGGAAACACCATATATTTT.

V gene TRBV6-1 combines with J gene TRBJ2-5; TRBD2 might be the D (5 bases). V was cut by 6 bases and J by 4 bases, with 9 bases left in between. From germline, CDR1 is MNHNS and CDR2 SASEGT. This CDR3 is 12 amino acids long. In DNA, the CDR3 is TGTGCCAGCAGCGAGGGATTAGAGACCCAGTACTTC. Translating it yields CASSEGLETQYF.

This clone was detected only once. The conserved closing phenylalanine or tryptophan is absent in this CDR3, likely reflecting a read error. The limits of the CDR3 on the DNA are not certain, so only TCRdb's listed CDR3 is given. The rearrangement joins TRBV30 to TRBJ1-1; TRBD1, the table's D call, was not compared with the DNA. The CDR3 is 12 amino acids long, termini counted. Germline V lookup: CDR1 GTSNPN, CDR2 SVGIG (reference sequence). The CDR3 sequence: CAWCRGIRGVRL.

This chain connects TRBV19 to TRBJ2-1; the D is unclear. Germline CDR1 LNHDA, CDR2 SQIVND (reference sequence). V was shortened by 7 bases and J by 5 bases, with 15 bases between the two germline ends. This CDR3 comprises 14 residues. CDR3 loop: CASKKTSFDNEQFF. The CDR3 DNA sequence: TGTGCCAGTAAAAAGACTTCCTTCGACAATGAGCAGTTCTTC.

This CDR3 reads CASSKPGQYYNSPLHF. CDR3 nucleotide sequence: TGTGCCAGCAGCAAACCGGGACAGTACTATAATTCACCCCTCCACTTT. The chain combines TRBV7-9 with TRBJ1-6, with 7 positions matching TRBD1. CDR1 and CDR2 from the germline V gene are SEHNR and FQNEAQ (reference sequence). This CDR3 is built from 16 residues. The V and J ends lost 5 bases and 3 bases, in that order; junction bases with no gene match: 7.

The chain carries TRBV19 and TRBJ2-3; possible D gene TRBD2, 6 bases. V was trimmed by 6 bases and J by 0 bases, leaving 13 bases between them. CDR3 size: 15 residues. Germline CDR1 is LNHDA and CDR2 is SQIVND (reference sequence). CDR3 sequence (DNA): TGTGCCAGTAGAGAGAGCGGGTTGAGCACAGATACGCAGTATTTT. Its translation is CASRESGLSTDTQYF.

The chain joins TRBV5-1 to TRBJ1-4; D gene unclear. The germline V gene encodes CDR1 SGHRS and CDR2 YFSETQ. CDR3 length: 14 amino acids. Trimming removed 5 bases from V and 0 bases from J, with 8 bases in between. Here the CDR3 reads CASSEASTNEKLFF. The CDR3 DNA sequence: TGCGCCAGCAGTGAGGCCTCAACTAATGAAAAACTGTTTTTT.

The DNA of the CDR3 is TGTGCCAGCAGCTTAACCGGGACAGGGGCCTATGGCTACACCTTC. Its protein is CASSLTGTGAYGYTF. This chain uses TRBV11-2 with TRBJ1-2, with 10 bases aligning to TRBD1. The ends lost 2 bases at V and 4 bases at J; junction bases unmatched: 4. The CDR3 has 15 amino acids. CDR1 and CDR2 (germline): SGHAT, FQNNGV.

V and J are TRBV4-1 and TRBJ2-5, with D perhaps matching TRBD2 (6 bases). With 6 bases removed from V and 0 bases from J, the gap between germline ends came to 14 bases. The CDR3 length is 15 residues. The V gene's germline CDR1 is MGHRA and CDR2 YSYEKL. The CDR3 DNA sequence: TGCGCCAGCAGTTATAGCGGCGGGGACCAAGAGACCCAGTACTTC. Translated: CASSYSGGDQETQYF.

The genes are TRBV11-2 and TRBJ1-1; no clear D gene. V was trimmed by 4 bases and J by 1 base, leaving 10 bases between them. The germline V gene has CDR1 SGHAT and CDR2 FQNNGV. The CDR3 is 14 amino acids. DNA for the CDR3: TGTGCCAGCAGCTCAAGAAGACAGAACACTGAAGCTTTCTTT. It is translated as CASSSRRQNTEAFF.

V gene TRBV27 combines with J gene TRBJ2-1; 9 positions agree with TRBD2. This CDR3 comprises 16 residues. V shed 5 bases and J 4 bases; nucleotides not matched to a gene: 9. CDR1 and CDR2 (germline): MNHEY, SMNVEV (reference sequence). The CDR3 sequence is CASSPRVSGSYNEQFF. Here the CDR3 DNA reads TGTGCCAGCAGTCCCCGGGTTAGCGGGAGTTACAATGAGCAGTTCTTC.

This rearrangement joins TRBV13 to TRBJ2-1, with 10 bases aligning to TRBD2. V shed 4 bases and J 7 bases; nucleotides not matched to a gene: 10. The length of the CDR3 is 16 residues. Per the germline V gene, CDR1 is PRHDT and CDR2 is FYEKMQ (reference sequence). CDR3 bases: TGTGCCAGCAGCTCCGACCTAGCGGGAGAGAGGAATGAGCAGTTCTTC. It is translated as CASSSDLAGERNEQFF.

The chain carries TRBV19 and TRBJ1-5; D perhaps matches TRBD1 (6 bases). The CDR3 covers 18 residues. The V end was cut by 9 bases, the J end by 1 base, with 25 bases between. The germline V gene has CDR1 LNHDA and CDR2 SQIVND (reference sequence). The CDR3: CASSRSRGNADSNQPQHF. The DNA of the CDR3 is TGTGCCAGCAGCCGTAGCAGGGGAAACGCGGACAGCAATCAGCCCCAGCATTTT. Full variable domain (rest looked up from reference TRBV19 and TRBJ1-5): DGGITQSPKYLFRKEGQNVTLSCEQNLNHDAMYWYRQDPGQGLRLIYYSQIVNDFQKGDIAEGYSVSREKKESFPLTVTSAQKNPTAFYLCASSRSRGNADSNQPQHFGDGTRLSIL.

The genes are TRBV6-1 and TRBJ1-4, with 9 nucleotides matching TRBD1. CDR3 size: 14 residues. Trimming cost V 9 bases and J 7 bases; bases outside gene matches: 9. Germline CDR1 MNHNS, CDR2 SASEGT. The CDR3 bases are TGTGCCAGTACCACAGGGGGCGCGGGTGAAAAACTGTTTTTT. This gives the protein CASTTGGAGEKLFF.

The CDR3, as DNA: TGCAGCGCAGGGGGCCTGGCCTACAATGAGCAGTTCTTC. Its translation is CSAGGLAYNEQFF. The V call is TRBV29-1, the J call TRBJ2-1, with TRBD1 matching 8 bases. The CDR3 is 13 amino acids. Trimming took 7 bases from V and 2 from J; bases not matched to a gene: 4. From germline, CDR1 is SQVTM and CDR2 ANQGSEA.

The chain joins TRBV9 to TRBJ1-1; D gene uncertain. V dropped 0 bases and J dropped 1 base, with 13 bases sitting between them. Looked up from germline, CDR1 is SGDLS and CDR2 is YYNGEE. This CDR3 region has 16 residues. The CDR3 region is CASSVAEGRGNTEAFF. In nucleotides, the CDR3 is TGTGCCAGCAGCGTAGCGGAAGGCAGAGGGAACACTGAAGCTTTCTTT.

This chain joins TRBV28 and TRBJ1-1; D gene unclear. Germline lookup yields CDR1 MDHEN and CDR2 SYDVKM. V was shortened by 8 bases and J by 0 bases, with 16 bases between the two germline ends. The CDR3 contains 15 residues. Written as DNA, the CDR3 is TGTGCCAGCGGTAACGAGGGCCAGATGAACACTGAAGCTTTCTTT. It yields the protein CASGNEGQMNTEAFF.

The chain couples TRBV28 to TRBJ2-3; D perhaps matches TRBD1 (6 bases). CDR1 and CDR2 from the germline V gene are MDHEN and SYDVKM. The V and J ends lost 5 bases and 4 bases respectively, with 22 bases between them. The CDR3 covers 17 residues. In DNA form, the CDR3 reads TGTGCCAGCAGTATACTCCGGGACACAACATCCGCAGATACGCAGTATTTT. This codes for CASSILRDTTSADTQYF.

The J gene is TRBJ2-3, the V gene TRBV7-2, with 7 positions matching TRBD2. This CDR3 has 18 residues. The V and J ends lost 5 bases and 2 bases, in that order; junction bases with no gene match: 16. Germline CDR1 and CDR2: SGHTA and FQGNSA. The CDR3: CASSNHNRLAVFTDTQYF. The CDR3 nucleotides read TGTGCCAGCAGCAACCATAACAGGCTAGCGGTATTCACAGATACGCAGTATTTT.

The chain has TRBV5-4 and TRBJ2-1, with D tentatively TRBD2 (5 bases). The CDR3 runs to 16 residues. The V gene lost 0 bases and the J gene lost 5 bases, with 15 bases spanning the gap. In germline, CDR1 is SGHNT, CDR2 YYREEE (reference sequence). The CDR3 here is CASSLGAAGRDNEQFF. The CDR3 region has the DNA TGTGCCAGCAGCTTGGGGGCGGCGGGTCGGGACAATGAGCAGTTCTTC.